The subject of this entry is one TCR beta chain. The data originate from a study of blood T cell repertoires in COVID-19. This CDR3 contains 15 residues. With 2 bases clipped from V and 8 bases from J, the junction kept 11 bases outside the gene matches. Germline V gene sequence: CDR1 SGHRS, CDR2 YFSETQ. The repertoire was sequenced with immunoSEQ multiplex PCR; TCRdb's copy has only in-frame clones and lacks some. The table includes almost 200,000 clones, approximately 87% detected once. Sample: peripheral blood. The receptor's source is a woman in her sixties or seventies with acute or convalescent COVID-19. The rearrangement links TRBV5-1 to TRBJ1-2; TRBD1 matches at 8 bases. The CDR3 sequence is CASSLLGQDPRGYTF. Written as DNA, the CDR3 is TGCGCCAGCAGCTTATTGGGACAGGACCCTAGAGGCTACACCTTC.